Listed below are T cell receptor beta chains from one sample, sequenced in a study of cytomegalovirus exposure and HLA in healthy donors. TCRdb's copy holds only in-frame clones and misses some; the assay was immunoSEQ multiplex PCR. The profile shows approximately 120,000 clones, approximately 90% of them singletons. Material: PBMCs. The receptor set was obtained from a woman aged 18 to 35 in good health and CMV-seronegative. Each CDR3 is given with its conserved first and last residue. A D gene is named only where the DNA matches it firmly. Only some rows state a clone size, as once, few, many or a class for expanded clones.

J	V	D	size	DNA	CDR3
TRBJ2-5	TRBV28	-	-	TGTGCCAGCAGTTTAGGAACCCCCCAGGGATTCTGGGGTCGCGGTCAAGAGACCCAGTACTTC	CASSLGTPQGFWGRGQETQYF
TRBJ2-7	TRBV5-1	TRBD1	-	TGCGCCAGCAGCTGGGGACAGGACGAGCAGTACTTC	CASSWGQDEQYF
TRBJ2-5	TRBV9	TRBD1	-	TGTGCCAGCAGCGCCGGGGACAGGGGGTCGGGGGAGACCCAGTACTTC	CASSAGDRGSGETQYF
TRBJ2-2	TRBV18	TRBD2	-	TGTGCCAGCTCACCGAGGACTAGCGGCCCTACCGGGGAGCTGTTTTTT	CASSPRTSGPTGELFF
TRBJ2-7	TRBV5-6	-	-	TGTGCCAGCAGCTTACCGGGGAGAACCTACGAGCAGTACTTC	CASSLPGRTYEQYF
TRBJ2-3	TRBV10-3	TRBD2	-	TGTGCCATCAGTGAGGGGCTAGCGGCAACCACAGATACGCAGTATTTT	CAISEGLAATTDTQYF
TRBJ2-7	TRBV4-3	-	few	TGCGCCAGCAGCCAAGGGGTCCCCGCGGGGGAGCAGTACTTC	CASSQGVPAGEQYF
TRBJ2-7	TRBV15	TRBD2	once	TGTGCCACCAGCCCTCCGGGACTAGCGGGTTCCGGCGAGCAGTACTTC	CATSPPGLAGSGEQYF
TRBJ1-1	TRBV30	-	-	TGTGCCTGGAGTCCGAGGAACACTGAAGCTTTCTTT	CAWSPRNTEAFF
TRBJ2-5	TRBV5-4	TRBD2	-	TGTGCCAGCAGCTTAGCTAGCGGGGGACAAGAGACCCAGTACTTC	CASSLASGGQETQYF
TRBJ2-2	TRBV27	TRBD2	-	TGTGCCAGCAGCTCCGCCTGGCTAGCGGGAGGCACCGGGGAGCTGTTTTTT	CASSSAWLAGGTGELFF
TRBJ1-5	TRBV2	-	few	TGTGCCAGCAGTGACGAGAGCAATCAGCCCCAGCATTTT	CASSDESNQPQHF
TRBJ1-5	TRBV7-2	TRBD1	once	TGTGCCAGCAGCTCCCAGGGGGCGGGCAATCAGCCCCAGCATTTT	CASSSQGAGNQPQHF
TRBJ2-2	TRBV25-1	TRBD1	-	TGTGCCAGCAGTGGAAGTCCCGGGACAGGCACGAACACCGGGGAGCTGTTTTTT	CASSGSPGTGTNTGELFF
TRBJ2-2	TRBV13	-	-	TGTGCCAGCAGCCCAGGGCCGGGTAACACCGGGGAGCTGTTTTTT	CASSPGPGNTGELFF
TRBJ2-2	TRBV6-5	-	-	TGTGCCAGCAGTTACGAGGGGGATTTGAACACCGGGGAGCTGTTTTTT	CASSYEGDLNTGELFF
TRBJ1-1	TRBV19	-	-	TGTGCCAGTAGTATAGATCTTGGGACACCCGCTGAAGCTTTCTTT	CASSIDLGTPAEAFF
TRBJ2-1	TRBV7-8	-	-	TGTGCCAGCAGCTTTGGTTTAGGCGGGGTAACTGAGCAGTTCTTC	CASSFGLGGVTEQFF
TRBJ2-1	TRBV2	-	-	TGTGCCAGCGGGGGGTCTTTACCCACCAATGAGCAGTTCTTC	CASGGSLPTNEQFF
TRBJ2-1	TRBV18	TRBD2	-	TGTGCCAGCTCACCAAGTACTAGCGGGAGTTTATTCTTC	CASSPSTSGSLFF
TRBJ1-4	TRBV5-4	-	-	TGTGCCAGCAGCCTAAGCGGGGGTGAAAAACTGTTTTTT	CASSLSGGEKLFF
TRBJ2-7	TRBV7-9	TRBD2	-	TGTGCCAGCAGCCCCGGACTAGCGGCCTACGAGCAGTACTTC	CASSPGLAAYEQYF
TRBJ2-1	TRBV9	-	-	TGTGCCAGCAGCGGACGAGGACAGGGCGGCGGGAGCTCCTACAATGAGCAGTTCTTC	CASSGRGQGGGSSYNEQFF
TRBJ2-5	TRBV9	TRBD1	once	TGTGCCAGCAGCCCAAAGACAGGGGACCAAGAGACCCAGTACTTC	CASSPKTGDQETQYF
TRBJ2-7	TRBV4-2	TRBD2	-	TGTGCCAGCAGCCAAGAGGAAGGGACTACCTACGAGCAGTACTTC	CASSQEEGTTYEQYF
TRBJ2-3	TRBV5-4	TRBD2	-	TGTGCCAGCAGCCGGACTAGCCCATCGGATACGCAGTATTTT	CASSRTSPSDTQYF
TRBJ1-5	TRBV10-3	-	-	TGTGCCATCAGTGGGGGAGGGCAGCCCCAGCATTTT	CAISGGGQPQHF
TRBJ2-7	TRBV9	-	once	TGTGCCAGCAGCGTACTTTCAGGGGGGAACGAGCAGTACTTC	CASSVLSGGNEQYF